Below, 29 T cell receptor beta chains from the same sample are listed, as sequenced in a study of regulatory dendritic cells for organ transplantation. Profiled with immunoSEQ multiplex PCR; TCRdb holds only in-frame clones, not every one. The repertoire consists of over 4,500 clones, with 63% occurring once and the leading ten covering around 10%. Sequenced sample: memory CD8+ T cells from blood. This sample's subset: CD45RO+ memory T cells. Receptors were obtained from a human donor in good health.

The J gene is TRBJ1-1, the V gene TRBV6-5; 7 nucleotides agree with TRBD1. In germline, CDR1 is MNHEY, CDR2 SVGAGI. V shed 11 bases and J 5 bases; nucleotides not matched to a gene: 11. The CDR3 is made up of 13 amino acids. The CDR3 DNA is TGTGCCGCTGGTGGGACAGTGAGAACTGAAGCTTTCTTT. Translation: CAAGGTVRTEAFF.

This clone was found a few times. The rearrangement joins TRBV9 to TRBJ2-3; TRBD2 agrees at 10 bases. The CDR3 has 16 residues. With 3 bases clipped from V and 2 bases from J, the junction kept 6 bases outside the gene matches. CDR1 is SGDLS, CDR2 YYNGEE, per germline. In nucleotides, the CDR3 is TGTGCCAGCAGCGGGAATAGCGGGGGGATCACAGATACGCAGTATTTT. Its translation: CASSGNSGGITDTQYF.

This clone was picked up a small number of times. This sequence joins TRBV6-1 and TRBJ1-4; D gene unclear. The CDR3 sequence is 15 residues long. CDR1 is MNHNS and CDR2 is SASEGT in the germline V gene. V gave up 2 bases and J gave up 4 bases, with 11 bases separating them. The CDR3 DNA reads as TGTGCCAGCAGTGAAACTTCAACTTATAATGAAAAACTGTTTTTT. It encodes CASSETSTYNEKLFF.

This clone was seen only once. The gene calls are TRBV5-1 and TRBJ2-1; 14 bases match TRBD2. Germline trimming cut 3 bases from V and 9 bases from J; bases unmatched to any gene: 8. In germline, CDR1 is SGHRS, CDR2 YFSETQ. This CDR3 has 16 amino acids. The CDR3 sequence: CASSSLTSGGVGEQFF. CDR3 nucleotide sequence: TGCGCCAGCAGCTCCTTGACTAGCGGGGGGGTGGGTGAGCAGTTCTTC. Based on the CDR3 plus reference TRBV5-1 and TRBJ2-1, the full variable domain is KAGVTQTPRYLIKTRGQQVTLSCSPISGHRSVSWYQQTPGQGLQFLFEYFSETQRNKGNFPGRFSGRQFSNSRSEMNVSTLELGDSALYLCASSSLTSGGVGEQFFGPGTRLTVL.

The chain uses TRBV7-8 and TRBJ1-3, with TRBD1 as a possible D gene (5 bases). V lost 4 bases to trimming and J lost 4 bases, with 8 bases between them. The CDR3 sequence is 13 residues long. Germline V lookup: CDR1 SGHVS, CDR2 FQNEAQ. The CDR3 is CASSSYRGNTIYF. CDR3 DNA sequence: TGTGCCAGCAGCTCCTACAGGGGAAACACCATATATTTT.

This clone was detected a few times. The chain couples TRBV10-3 to TRBJ2-1, with TRBD2 identical over 9 bases. CDR1 is ENHRY and CDR2 is SYGVKD in the germline V gene. The CDR3 sequence is 18 residues long. V dropped 4 bases and J dropped 2; count of bases not matched to a gene: 12. CDR3 sequence: CAISGGSGGSRAYNEQFF. DNA of the CDR3: TGTGCCATCAGTGGAGGTAGCGGGGGTTCTAGGGCCTACAATGAGCAGTTCTTC.

The chain recombines TRBV14 with TRBJ2-1, with 11 nucleotides matching TRBD2. V was pared by 1 base and J by 3 bases, with 5 bases of the junction left unmatched. The germline gives CDR1 SGHDN, CDR2 FVKESK. The CDR3 has 17 residues. Here the CDR3 DNA reads TGTGCCAGCAGCCAAGGACCCCTAGCGGGGGGCTACAATGAGCAGTTCTTC. Translation gives CASSQGPLAGGYNEQFF. The full variable domain, rest sourced from reference TRBV14 and TRBJ2-1, is EAGVTQFPSHSVIEKGQTVTLRCDPISGHDNLYWYRRVMGKEIKFLLHFVKESKQDESGMPNNRFLAERTGGTYSTLKVQPAELEDSGVYFCASSQGPLAGGYNEQFFGPGTRLTVL.

This clone was detected once. The chain combines TRBV10-2 with TRBJ2-3, with TRBD2 as a possible D gene (5 bases). The germline V and J ends were trimmed by 2 bases and 5 bases, with 14 bases remaining between them. The germline gives CDR1 WSHSY, CDR2 SAAADI. The CDR3 has 15 residues. The CDR3 reads CASSEEWPGRDTQYF. CDR3 in DNA: TGCGCCAGCAGTGAGGAATGGCCTGGGAGAGATACGCAGTATTTT.

This chain connects TRBV4-1 to TRBJ1-6; D may be TRBD1 (6 bases). CDR3 length: 17 amino acids. Trimming shortened V by 3 bases and J by 6 bases, and 18 bases separated the two germline ends. The germline V gene encodes CDR1 MGHRA and CDR2 YSYEKL. Here the CDR3 DNA reads TGCGCCAGCAGCCAGGGACTACAGGGAGTTCTTAATTCACCCCTCCACTTT. Translation gives CASSQGLQGVLNSPLHF.

CDR3 nucleotides: TGTGCCAGCAGCTTAGCTGGGGGGGGGCGTCCGGATACGCAGTATTTT. Translation: CASSLAGGGRPDTQYF. The V and J genes are TRBV7-9 and TRBJ2-3; possible D gene TRBD2, 7 bases. V was clipped by 0 bases and J by 6 bases, with 16 bases between them. CDR1 and CDR2 (germline): SEHNR, FQNEAQ (reference sequence). The CDR3 runs 16 residues.

This chain connects TRBV5-6 to TRBJ2-7, with D maybe TRBD1 (6 bases). From germline, CDR1 is SGHDT and CDR2 YYEEEE. V lost 4 bases to trimming and J lost 3 bases, with 11 bases between them. This CDR3 spans 13 amino acids. The DNA of the CDR3 is TGTGCCAGCAGCCAGGGGATTAGCTACGAGCAGTACTTC. It translates to CASSQGISYEQYF.

This chain joins TRBV6-6 and TRBJ2-3, with D perhaps matching TRBD2 (5 bases). This CDR3 region has 11 residues. Trimming removed 8 bases at V and 5 bases at J, with 8 bases between. Germline V lookup: CDR1 MNHNY, CDR2 SVGAGI (reference sequence). CDR3 region: CASGEGDTQYF. The CDR3 DNA reads as TGTGCCAGCGGAGAGGGAGATACGCAGTATTTT.

V usage is TRBV7-9 and J usage is TRBJ2-1, with TRBD2 identical over 7 bases. The V gene's germline CDR1 is SEHNR and CDR2 FQNEAQ (reference sequence). The CDR3 consists of 15 residues. The J segment lost 2 bases and the V segment lost 5 bases, leaving 6 bases of the junction unmatched. The CDR3 protein is CASSGGGGTYNEQFF. CDR3 sequence (DNA): TGTGCCAGCAGCGGAGGCGGGGGAACCTACAATGAGCAGTTCTTC.

V gene TRBV6-5 combines with J gene TRBJ2-1; TRBD2 matches at 10 bases. V was clipped by 4 bases and J by 2 bases; unmatched bases: 2. Looked up from germline, CDR1 is MNHEY and CDR2 is SVGAGI. The CDR3 runs to 15 residues. For the CDR3, the DNA is TGTGCCAGCAGTTTAAGCGGGGGGGCCTACAATGAGCAGTTCTTC. This codes for CASSLSGGAYNEQFF.

This clone appeared once. Other DNA sequences of this sample code for an identical CDR3. The chain is built from TRBV11-2 and TRBJ1-3, with D perhaps matching TRBD1 (5 bases). Germline V gives CDR1 SGHAT, CDR2 FQNNGV. CDR3 length equals 16 residues. The V end lost 6 bases, the J end lost 4 bases, and 19 bases lay between the germline ends. The DNA for the CDR3 is TGTGCCAGCAGTTACAGAGCGGGGGGTCAAGGAAACACCATATATTTT. Translated, it gives CASSYRAGGQGNTIYF.

This chain connects TRBV7-9 to TRBJ2-3; 9 nucleotides agree with TRBD2. Trimming cost V 0 bases and J 5 bases; bases outside gene matches: 6. There are 16 residues in the CDR3. The germline V gene encodes CDR1 SEHNR and CDR2 FQNEAQ (reference sequence). As DNA, the CDR3 is TGTGCCAGCAGCTTAGCGCGGGGGGGCCTTGGAGATACGCAGTATTTT. The encoded protein is CASSLARGGLGDTQYF.

J is TRBJ2-7 and V is TRBV10-2, with D maybe TRBD2 (6 bases). Germline-derived CDR1 and CDR2 are WSHSY and SAAADI. The CDR3 is 15 amino acids. Trimming pared 1 base from V and 0 bases from J, leaving 10 bases between. CDR3 sequence reads: CASSEWGTDSYEQYF. CDR3 sequence (DNA): TGCGCCAGCAGTGAGTGGGGGACTGACTCCTACGAGCAGTACTTC.

The table lists this clone with a count of one. The rearrangement joins TRBV7-8 to TRBJ1-1; TRBD1 aligns across 7 bases. V was clipped by 6 bases and J by 4 bases; unmatched bases: 5. CDR1 is SGHVS and CDR2 is FQNEAQ in the germline V gene. The CDR3 contains 13 residues. This CDR3 reads CASSPQGGTEAFF. DNA for the CDR3: TGTGCCAGCAGTCCTCAGGGGGGCACTGAAGCTTTCTTT.

This clone was found a few times. The genes are TRBV19 and TRBJ2-1, with D hard to call. Germline CDR1 reads LNHDA; CDR2 reads SQIVND (reference sequence). The germline V and J ends were trimmed by 5 bases and 2 bases, with 7 bases remaining between them. The CDR3 runs to 13 residues. Here the CDR3 reads CASSPSAYNEQFF. The CDR3 DNA reads TGTGCCAGTAGTCCCAGCGCCTACAATGAGCAGTTCTTC.

The chain joins TRBV7-9 to TRBJ1-1; D is ambiguous. CDR1 is SEHNR and CDR2 is FQNEAQ in the germline V gene (reference sequence). V was cut by 2 bases and J by 7 bases, with 14 bases left in between. CDR3 length: 14 amino acids. The CDR3 loop is CASSLMAVADEAFF. DNA of the CDR3: TGTGCCAGCAGCTTAATGGCGGTGGCAGATGAAGCTTTCTTT. The whole variable domain, filled in from reference TRBV7-9 and TRBJ1-1, reads DTGVSQNPRHKITKRGQNVTFRCDPISEHNRLYWYRQTLGQGPEFLTYFQNEAQLEKSRLLSDRFSAERPKGSFSTLEIQRTEQGDSAMYLCASSLMAVADEAFFGQGTRLTVV.

This rearrangement joins TRBV2 to TRBJ1-5; D remains unclear. The CDR3 has 15 residues. The germline V and J ends were trimmed by 1 base and 7 bases, with 14 bases remaining between them. CDR1 and CDR2 from the germline V gene are SNHLY and FYNNEI. CDR3 in DNA: TGTGCCAGCAGTGAAGGTTGGGGAGTAGGGCAGCCCCAGCATTTT. It is translated as CASSEGWGVGQPQHF.

V and J are TRBV6-5 and TRBJ2-1, with 11 bases aligning to TRBD2. J was trimmed by 6 bases and V by 5 bases; bases with no gene match: 6. Per the germline V gene, CDR1 is MNHEY and CDR2 is SVGAGI. CDR3 length equals 15 residues. CDR3: CASSRLAGKTNEQFF. The DNA of the CDR3 is TGTGCCAGCAGTCGACTAGCGGGGAAAACCAATGAGCAGTTCTTC.

The V and J genes are TRBV2 and TRBJ2-3, with TRBD2 identical over 8 bases. CDR3 length equals 14 residues. Trimming removed 7 bases from V and 3 bases from J; junction bases left unmatched: 6. The germline gives CDR1 SNHLY, CDR2 FYNNEI. In DNA, the CDR3 is TGTGCCAGCACCCGGGGGGGTTGGACAGATACGCAGTATTTT. Translation gives CASTRGGWTDTQYF.

The chain is built from TRBV25-1 and TRBJ1-2; the D gene is possibly TRBD1 (5 bases). The CDR3 has 15 residues. The V gene's germline CDR1 is MGHDK and CDR2 SYGVNS. The ends were cut back, 6 bases at V and 8 bases at J, with 22 bases in the middle. The CDR3 nucleotides read TGTGCCAGCAGAGCGGAGGGATTTAGGGGAAAGGGCTACACCTTC. It specifies CASRAEGFRGKGYTF.

The chain uses TRBV4-1 and TRBJ1-2; perhaps TRBD1 as D (6 bases). The CDR3 is 13 residues long. The germline CDR1 and CDR2 sequences are MGHRA and YSYEKL. V dropped 0 bases and J dropped 4 bases, with 6 bases sitting between them. The CDR3 DNA is TGCGCCAGCAGCCAAGAGGGGGCCTATGGCTACACCTTC. It specifies CASSQEGAYGYTF.

This chain links TRBV7-9 with TRBJ2-7; 9 bases are shared with TRBD1. The germline V gene encodes CDR1 SEHNR and CDR2 FQNEAQ (reference sequence). With V trimmed by 4 bases and J by 0 bases, 1 base remained unmatched. The CDR3 runs to 14 residues. In DNA, the CDR3 is TGTGCCAGCAGCTCGACAGGGGGCTCCTACGAGCAGTACTTC. Protein sequence: CASSSTGGSYEQYF.

The chain recombines TRBV6-4 with TRBJ1-5; perhaps TRBD1 as D (5 bases). The CDR3 is made up of 18 amino acids. V lost 0 bases, J lost 2 bases, and 17 bases lay in between. Germline V gene lookup returns CDR1 MRHNA and CDR2 SNTAGT. CDR3: CASSDSRGGERGNQPQHF. The CDR3 nucleotides are TGTGCCAGCAGTGACTCGAGGGGAGGGGAAAGGGGCAATCAGCCCCAGCATTTT.

The CDR3 DNA reads TGTGCCAGCAGCGCCCGGAGTGGGCAGTACTTC. Amino acid sequence: CASSARSGQYF. The genes are TRBV7-9 and TRBJ2-7; D uncertain. V lost 5 bases to trimming and J lost 9 bases, with 11 bases between them. The germline V gene has CDR1 SEHNR and CDR2 FQNEAQ (reference sequence). There are 11 residues in the CDR3.

CDR3 DNA sequence: TGTGCCAGCACCCCTGGACAGGGTGGCTACACCTTC. Its protein product is CASTPGQGGYTF. The chain joins TRBV7-9 to TRBJ1-2; TRBD1 matches at 8 bases. The CDR3 loop spans 12 amino acids. After removal of 7 bases from V and 7 bases from J, the junction contained 5 bases not matched to a gene. Per germline, CDR1 SEHNR and CDR2 FQNEAQ (reference sequence).